Following are 29 T cell receptor beta chains from one sample sequenced in a study of CD8+ T cells in alopecia areata. The treatment was: oral pan-JAK inhibitor, 5-10 mg twice daily. Investigators isolated RNA and reverse transcribed it into cDNA to act as the sequencing template. Sequenced by immunoSEQ multiplex PCR; TCRdb stores in-frame clones only, minus some. The sample has a few hundred thousand clones; more than 45% are singletons. The material was CD4+ T cells sorted from blood, obtained at week 4, from a patient treated with tofacitinib. These receptors came from a human donor with alopecia areata.

This clone occurred once. CDR3 DNA sequence: TGCAGCGTTGTTACCAGGGGGCGCCGGGTCCAGTACTTC. This gives the protein CSVVTRGRRVQYF. This chain uses TRBV29-1 with TRBJ2-7, with TRBD1 identical over 8 bases. Trimming at V came to 4 bases and at J to 10 bases, leaving 12 bases not matched to a gene. Per the germline V gene, CDR1 is SQVTM and CDR2 is ANQGSEA. There are 13 residues in the CDR3.

This chain links TRBV30 with TRBJ1-1; unclear D gene. The CDR3 sequence is 13 residues long. The germline V and J ends were trimmed by 2 bases and 10 bases, with 17 bases remaining between them. Looked up from germline, CDR1 is GTSNPN and CDR2 is SVGIG (reference sequence). The CDR3 protein is CAWSSHIFGVAFF. CDR3 nucleotides: TGTGCCTGGAGTTCCCACATATTTGGGGTAGCTTTCTTT.

The chain couples TRBV4-1 to TRBJ2-7, with a tentative D call TRBD1 (6 bases). The V and J ends lost 3 bases and 7 bases respectively, with 10 bases between them. The CDR3 loop spans 12 amino acids. Germline V lookup: CDR1 MGHRA, CDR2 YSYEKL. The chain's CDR3 is CASSHHQGEQYF. CDR3 sequence (DNA): TGCGCCAGCAGCCACCACCAGGGGGAGCAGTACTTC.

This clone occurred many times. V usage is TRBV30 and J usage is TRBJ2-5, with 13 positions matching TRBD2. The CDR3 is 16 residues long. CDR1 GTSNPN and CDR2 SVGIG come from the germline V gene (reference sequence). J gave up 0 bases and V 1 base, and 2 bases lay outside the gene matches. CDR3 region: CAWSGGTSGNQETQYF. CDR3 coding DNA: TGTGCCTGGAGTGGCGGGACTAGCGGGAACCAAGAGACCCAGTACTTC. Variable domain in full (rest from reference TRBV30 and TRBJ2-5): SQTIHQWPATLVQPVGSPLSLECTVEGTSNPNLYWYRQAAGRGLQLLFYSVGIGQISSEVPQNLSASRPQDRQFILSSKKLLLSDSGFYLCAWSGGTSGNQETQYFGPGTRLLVL.

V is TRBV7-8 and J is TRBJ2-3; D remains unclear. Per the germline V gene, CDR1 is SGHVS and CDR2 is FQNEAQ. The V end lost 1 base, the J end lost 6 bases, and 5 bases lay between the germline ends. The CDR3 spans 12 residues. Here the CDR3 DNA reads TGTGCCAGCAGCTTAGTAGTTGATACGCAGTATTTT. Encoded protein: CASSLVVDTQYF.

The genes are TRBV6-5 and TRBJ2-7, with no clear D. Germline V gives CDR1 MNHEY, CDR2 SVGAGI. Trimming stripped 0 bases from V and 0 bases from J, with 9 bases between. The CDR3 extends over 15 amino acids. In nucleotides, the CDR3 is TGTGCCAGCAGTTACTCAATGGGGATCTCCTACGAGCAGTACTTC. It codes for CASSYSMGISYEQYF.

The V and J genes are TRBV9 and TRBJ2-5; the D gene is possibly TRBD1 (6 bases). V lost 4 bases and J 5 bases, leaving 12 bases between the germline ends. Germline CDR1 and CDR2: SGDLS and YYNGEE. The CDR3 has 13 amino acids. The CDR3 DNA sequence: TGTGCCAGCAGCCTCAGGGGCCAGGAGACCCAGTACTTC. It yields the protein CASSLRGQETQYF.

Turning to this clone: An end of the junction differs from the germline gene, which may be a read error. The chain employs TRBV7-2 and TRBJ1-2; D perhaps matches TRBD1 (5 bases). Germline CDR1 SGHTA, CDR2 FQGNSA. The CDR3 covers 15 residues. The CDR3 protein is CASSLGWGTKYGYTF. The CDR3 DNA reads as TGTGCCAGCAGCTTGGGGTGGGGGACTAAGTATGGCTACACCTTC.

The rearrangement uses TRBV30 and TRBJ1-1; no clear D. Germline V CDR1 and CDR2: GTSNPN, SVGIG (reference sequence). V was cut by 3 bases and J by 5 bases, with 7 bases left in between. The CDR3 totals 11 residues. CDR3 protein: CAWRRGTEAFF. The CDR3 DNA sequence: TGTGCCTGGAGGCGCGGTACTGAAGCTTTCTTT.

This clone was found once. Other DNA sequences in this specimen translate into the identical CDR3. This rearrangement joins TRBV2 to TRBJ1-1; tentative D call: TRBD1 (6 bases). In germline, CDR1 is SNHLY, CDR2 FYNNEI. V dropped 2 bases and J dropped 8 bases, with 12 bases sitting between them. This CDR3 contains 13 residues. CDR3 in DNA: TGTGCCAGCAGTGAATTGGGGGGCAGGGAAGCTTTCTTT. Translation: CASSELGGREAFF.

This clone was seen a handful of times. The rearrangement links TRBV5-1 to TRBJ1-1; D possibly corresponds to TRBD1 (6 bases). Trimming shortened V by 1 base and J by 0 bases, and 10 bases separated the two germline ends. The length of the CDR3 is 15 residues. CDR1 and CDR2 from the germline V gene are SGHRS and YFSETQ. CDR3 DNA sequence: TGCGCCAGCAGCTTGTTGGGGGCCATGAACACTGAAGCTTTCTTT. It codes for CASSLLGAMNTEAFF. Full variable domain (missing parts from reference TRBV5-1 and TRBJ1-1): KAGVTQTPRYLIKTRGQQVTLSCSPISGHRSVSWYQQTPGQGLQFLFEYFSETQRNKGNFPGRFSGRQFSNSRSEMNVSTLELGDSALYLCASSLLGAMNTEAFFGQGTRLTVV.

This chain uses TRBV25-1 with TRBJ1-2; tentative D call: TRBD1 (6 bases). Trimming stripped 8 bases from V and 4 bases from J, with 11 bases between. CDR1 and CDR2 (germline): MGHDK, SYGVNS. The CDR3 has 12 amino acids. The CDR3 DNA is TGTGCCAGCCTCGGACAGCTCTATGGCTACACCTTC. This sequence encodes CASLGQLYGYTF.

V gene TRBV10-2 combines with J gene TRBJ2-5, with TRBD1 identical over 7 bases. The DNA end lines up better with TRBJ2-7; the J call may be wrong. Germline CDR1 and CDR2: WSHSY and SAAADI. CDR3 size: 14 residues. This CDR3 is CASRRQGTGYEQYF. CDR3 nucleotide sequence: TGCGCCAGCAGGAGACAGGGTACGGGCTACGAGCAGTACTTC.

This clone has more than one count but fewer than ten. The CDR3 DNA reads TGTGCCAGTCAGGACATGCGAAATGGCTACACCTTC. This sequence encodes CASQDMRNGYTF. J is TRBJ1-2 and V is TRBV19, with a possible D match to TRBD1 (5 bases). V lost 8 bases and J 6 bases, leaving 13 bases between the germline ends. Germline-derived CDR1 and CDR2 are LNHDA and SQIVND (reference sequence). The CDR3 extends over 12 amino acids.

The chain carries TRBV19 and TRBJ2-5; 10 bases are shared with TRBD1. Germline lookup yields CDR1 LNHDA and CDR2 SQIVND (reference sequence). Trimming at V came to 5 bases and at J to 1 base, leaving 10 bases not matched to a gene. The CDR3 is 17 residues long. The CDR3 spells CASSYIYRDRGQETQYF. In nucleotides, the CDR3 is TGTGCCAGTAGTTATATATACCGGGACAGGGGCCAAGAGACCCAGTACTTC.

In this sample, this clone turned up many times. The V gene is TRBV4-3, the J gene TRBJ1-1; 7 nucleotides align to TRBD1. The germline V gene has CDR1 LGHNA and CDR2 YSLEER. The CDR3 covers 14 residues. With 3 bases clipped from V and 10 bases from J, the junction kept 11 bases outside the gene matches. DNA of the CDR3: TGCGCCAGCAGCCATAGACAGGGTGAGGTAATAGCTTTCTTT. Its protein product is CASSHRQGEVIAFF.

The chain links TRBV7-2 to TRBJ1-1, with D perhaps matching TRBD1 (5 bases). The CDR3 length is 14 residues. The germline V gene encodes CDR1 SGHTA and CDR2 FQGNSA. The V end was cut by 5 bases, the J end by 8 bases, with 18 bases between. In DNA form, the CDR3 reads TGTGCCAGCAGCACCCGCGGGGGATCGGCCGAAGCTTTCTTT. Its protein product is CASSTRGGSAEAFF.

This sequence joins TRBV5-4 and TRBJ2-1, with D possibly being TRBD2 (6 bases). The length of the CDR3 is 13 residues. With 0 bases removed from V and 15 bases from J, the gap between germline ends came to 16 bases. Per the germline V gene, CDR1 is SGHNT and CDR2 is YYREEE (reference sequence). The CDR3 DNA follows: TGTGCCAGCAGCTTGGGACCAGCCGGCGGGGCGTTCTTC. Translating it yields CASSLGPAGGAFF.

This clone was seen a handful of times. The rearrangement uses TRBV9 and TRBJ1-1; D is uncertain. The CDR3 contains 13 residues. V was shortened by 4 bases and J by 7 bases, with 14 bases between the two germline ends. The germline V gene has CDR1 SGDLS and CDR2 YYNGEE. The CDR3 region is CASSISDRDEAFF. Here the CDR3 DNA reads TGTGCCAGCAGCATCTCAGACCGGGATGAAGCTTTCTTT.

The rearrangement links TRBV30 to TRBJ1-1; no clear D. Trimming cost V 4 bases and J 1 base, with 10 bases left between them. The CDR3 length is 13 residues. Germline assignment: CDR1 GTSNPN and CDR2 SVGIG (reference sequence). In nucleotides, the CDR3 is TGTGCCTGGAATTTTGGAACGAACACTGAAGCTTTCTTT. This encodes CAWNFGTNTEAFF.

Here the CDR3 reads CASSERTGASYEQYF. The CDR3 nucleotides are TGTGCCAGCAGCGAAAGGACAGGAGCGTCCTACGAGCAGTACTTC. The chain uses TRBV9 and TRBJ2-7; 7 nucleotides agree with TRBD1. CDR1 is SGDLS and CDR2 is YYNGEE in the germline V gene. V lost 3 bases to trimming and J lost 1 base; unmatched junction nucleotides: 7. The CDR3 spans 15 residues.

J is TRBJ1-2 and V is TRBV15, with D possibly TRBD1 on 5 matching bases. Trimming took 0 bases from V and 8 from J, leaving 16 bases between them. This CDR3 is built from 15 residues. Per the germline V gene, CDR1 is LNHNV and CDR2 is YYDKDF (reference sequence). This CDR3 is CATSRDPAGGSGYTF. The CDR3 coding sequence is TGTGCCACCAGCAGAGACCCGGCGGGGGGATCGGGCTACACCTTC.

The V call is TRBV30, the J call TRBJ1-1, with D perhaps matching TRBD1 (6 bases). CDR1 and CDR2 (germline): GTSNPN, SVGIG (reference sequence). This CDR3 region has 16 residues. V gave up 1 base and J gave up 10 bases, with 25 bases separating them. CDR3 in amino acids: CAWSGSGGVSPPRAFF. CDR3 DNA sequence: TGTGCCTGGAGTGGCTCCGGGGGCGTGAGTCCTCCCCGAGCTTTCTTT.

The rearrangement links TRBV10-2 to TRBJ2-5; TRBD2 matches at 8 bases. The CDR3 runs 15 residues. The germline gives CDR1 WSHSY, CDR2 SAAADI. The V segment lost 6 bases and the J segment 1 base; nucleotides outside the gene matches: 7. CDR3 sequence: CASRTRAGGQETQYF. The CDR3 nucleotides are TGCGCCAGCAGGACAAGGGCGGGGGGCCAAGAGACCCAGTACTTC.

The CDR3 loop is CASRSGQGARSHTF. The CDR3 bases are TGTGCCAGCAGGAGCGGACAGGGGGCGAGGAGCCACACCTTC. The gene calls are TRBV6-5 and TRBJ1-2; the match to TRBD1 covers 11 bases. Germline loops: CDR1 MNHEY, CDR2 SVGAGI. V was pared by 6 bases and J by 12 bases, with 12 bases of the junction left unmatched. CDR3 length: 14 amino acids.

Points on this clone: This sample includes further DNA sequences coding for the same CDR3. The chain carries TRBV14 and TRBJ1-1; D is ambiguous. CDR1 SGHDN and CDR2 FVKESK come from the germline V gene. V lost 1 base, J lost 2 bases, and 5 bases lay in between. This CDR3 has 13 amino acids. CDR3 in DNA: TGTGCCAGCAGCCAAGGAGGAAACACTGAAGCTTTCTTT. Amino acid sequence: CASSQGGNTEAFF.

The chain combines TRBV11-2 with TRBJ2-3, with D perhaps TRBD2 (6 bases). Germline CDR1 SGHAT, CDR2 FQNNGV. This CDR3 is 15 amino acids long. V was shortened by 5 bases and J by 0 bases, with 12 bases between the two germline ends. CDR3 sequence (DNA): TGTGCCAGCAGCCAAATAGGGACTAGCACAGATACGCAGTATTTT. This encodes CASSQIGTSTDTQYF.

A few counts support this clone. The sample has other DNA sequences that encode this CDR3 too. The chain carries TRBV29-1 and TRBJ1-5; TRBD1 agrees at 7 bases. CDR1 is SQVTM, CDR2 ANQGSEA, per germline. The CDR3 contains 13 residues. J was trimmed by 1 base and V by 4 bases; bases with no gene match: 1. DNA for the CDR3: TGCAGCGTTGCAGGGGGGAGCAATCAGCCCCAGCATTTT. It encodes CSVAGGSNQPQHF.

This clone was counted only a few times. The CDR3 bases are TGTGCCAGCACCGATGGACAGCGGGGTGGCTACACCTTC. This gives the protein CASTDGQRGGYTF. V is TRBV7-2 and J is TRBJ1-2; perhaps TRBD1 as D (6 bases). This CDR3 has 13 amino acids. V shed 7 bases and J shed 7 bases, with 16 bases lying between them. Germline V gene data show CDR1 as SGHTA and CDR2 as FQGNSA. Filled out from reference TRBV7-2 and TRBJ1-2, the complete variable domain reads GAGVSQSPSNKVTEKGKDVELRCDPISGHTALYWYRQSLGQGLEFLIYFQGNSAPDKSGLPSDRFSAERTGGSVSTLTIQRTQQEDSAVYLCASTDGQRGGYTFGSGTRLTVV.